What follows are 25 T cell receptor beta chains derived from one specimen sequenced in a study of PD-L1 blockade in urothelial cancer. Generated by immunoSEQ multiplex PCR, the TCRdb table keeps only in-frame clones and is missing some. Of about 43,000 clones in the sample, around 82% were seen once. Time point denoted: pretreatment peripheral blood. This specimen was PBMCs, taken around atezolizumab (anti-PD-L1) treatment. The source of these receptors is a man in his fifties or sixties with urothelial cancer.

The table lists this clone with a few counts. The V gene is TRBV6-6, the J gene TRBJ1-2; 8 nucleotides agree with TRBD1. The CDR3 contains 14 residues. CDR1 MNHNY and CDR2 SVGAGI come from the germline V gene (reference sequence). Trimming at V came to 6 bases and at J to 0 bases, leaving 3 bases not matched to a gene. CDR3 loop: CASRSGQANYGYTF. The DNA of the CDR3 is TGTGCCAGCAGGTCGGGACAGGCTAACTATGGCTACACCTTC.

CDR3 DNA: TGTGCCAGCAGCCAAATGAACACTGAAGCTTTCTTT. It specifies CASSQMNTEAFF. The gene calls are TRBV28 and TRBJ1-1, with D unclear. Trimming pared 6 bases from V and 0 bases from J, leaving 5 bases between. Germline V gene sequence: CDR1 MDHEN, CDR2 SYDVKM. The CDR3 contains 12 residues.

This sequence joins TRBV30 and TRBJ1-2; no clear D. The CDR3 is 14 residues long. V gave up 4 bases and J gave up 3 bases, with 15 bases separating them. Germline V CDR1 and CDR2: GTSNPN, SVGIG (reference sequence). The chain's CDR3 is CAWILAGRYYGYTF. The CDR3, as DNA: TGTGCCTGGATTTTAGCGGGCAGGTACTATGGCTACACCTTC.

The genes are TRBV7-9 and TRBJ1-5; D is unresolved. Germline CDR1 and CDR2: SEHNR and FQNEAQ (reference sequence). The V end was cut by 5 bases, the J end by 2 bases, with 16 bases between. CDR3 length: 16 residues. CDR3 sequence (DNA): TGTGCCAGCAGCCGAACGGGGAGTATCGGCAATCAGCCCCAGCATTTT. Its translation: CASSRTGSIGNQPQHF.

This rearrangement joins TRBV28 to TRBJ1-5, with D tentatively TRBD1 (6 bases). From germline, CDR1 is MDHEN and CDR2 SYDVKM. The CDR3 is 15 residues long. Trimming removed 5 bases at V and 3 bases at J, with 14 bases between. The CDR3 DNA sequence: TGTGCCAGCAGTCGATCCCAGGGGAACAATCAGCCCCAGCATTTT. It is translated as CASSRSQGNNQPQHF.

This chain joins TRBV5-6 and TRBJ2-3; 8 bases line up with TRBD1. Germline CDR1 is SGHDT and CDR2 is YYEEEE. CDR3 length: 16 amino acids. V shed 2 bases, J shed 0 bases, and the junction held 5 bases outside the gene matches. The CDR3 nucleotides are TGTGCCAGCAGCTTTACAGGGGGACTTAGCACAGATACGCAGTATTTT. Translation: CASSFTGGLSTDTQYF.

V usage is TRBV6-1 and J usage is TRBJ1-1; D is perhaps TRBD1 (6 bases). The germline V gene encodes CDR1 MNHNS and CDR2 SASEGT. V shed 11 bases and J shed 1 base, with 11 bases lying between them. The CDR3 is 12 residues long. The CDR3 region has the DNA TGTGCCGGCGGACAGAGGAACACTGAAGCTTTCTTT. It is translated as CAGGQRNTEAFF.

The CDR3 bases are TGCAGCGCCCAAACCTATAGCGGGAGGGCCAGGGATACGCAGTATTTT. Translating gives CSAQTYSGRARDTQYF. V and J are TRBV29-1 and TRBJ2-3; 11 nucleotides align to TRBD2. This CDR3 spans 16 amino acids. Germline values: CDR1 SQVTM, CDR2 ANQGSEA. J lost 6 bases, V lost 7 bases, and 15 bases had no gene match.

CDR3 nucleotides: TGTGCCAGCAGTTTATTGGGGACAGGCAGCACAGATACGCAGTATTTT. It yields the protein CASSLLGTGSTDTQYF. V is TRBV27 and J is TRBJ2-3; 8 nucleotides match TRBD1. The CDR3 is 16 amino acids. V shed 1 base, J shed 0 bases, and the junction held 3 bases outside the gene matches. Germline V CDR1 and CDR2: MNHEY, SMNVEV (reference sequence).

A few counts support this clone. The gene calls are TRBV7-2 and TRBJ2-7, with a tentative D call TRBD2 (6 bases). CDR1 and CDR2 (germline): SGHTA, FQGNSA. The CDR3 contains 16 residues. Trimming stripped 1 base from V and 3 bases from J, with 16 bases between. CDR3 nucleotide sequence: TGTGCCAGCAGCTTAGTACACCGGGAGAACCGCTACGAGCAGTACTTC. This encodes CASSLVHRENRYEQYF.

The V gene is TRBV7-2, the J gene TRBJ1-2; D perhaps matches TRBD1 (5 bases). With 5 bases removed from V and 4 bases from J, the gap between germline ends came to 17 bases. The CDR3 is 15 amino acids. CDR1 and CDR2 (germline): SGHTA, FQGNSA. The CDR3 reads CASSPRGQGSYGYTF. The CDR3 nucleotides are TGTGCCAGCAGCCCGCGTGGGCAGGGAAGCTATGGCTACACCTTC.

V usage is TRBV7-6 and J usage is TRBJ1-3; D might be TRBD1 (6 bases). Looked up from germline, CDR1 is SGHVS and CDR2 is FNYEAQ. CDR3 length: 17 amino acids. Trimming pared 3 bases from V and 4 bases from J, leaving 19 bases between. CDR3 region: CASSLGSTGTRGNTIYF. The CDR3, as DNA: TGTGCCAGCAGCTTGGGGTCTACAGGGACGAGAGGAAACACCATATATTTT.

By sample share, this clone is medium-sized. The rearrangement uses TRBV19 and TRBJ2-7; 12 bases line up with TRBD2. Germline V CDR1 and CDR2: LNHDA, SQIVND (reference sequence). The CDR3 length is 15 residues. V shed 5 bases, J shed 1 base, and the junction held 3 bases outside the gene matches. CDR3 loop: CASSFGLAGSYEQYF. DNA of the CDR3: TGTGCCAGTAGTTTTGGACTAGCGGGATCCTACGAGCAGTACTTC.

The CDR3 here is CATSRDLRHSNYGYTF. CDR3 nucleotides: TGTGCCACCAGCAGAGATCTGAGGCACTCTAACTATGGCTACACCTTC. This sequence joins TRBV15 and TRBJ1-2, with D uncertain. In germline, CDR1 is LNHNV, CDR2 YYDKDF (reference sequence). V was cut by 0 bases and J by 0 bases, with 11 bases left in between. The CDR3 is 16 amino acids.

V gene TRBV27 combines with J gene TRBJ2-7, with 14 positions matching TRBD2. The CDR3 length is 18 residues. In germline, CDR1 is MNHEY, CDR2 SMNVEV (reference sequence). V was clipped by 6 bases and J by 7 bases; unmatched bases: 17. CDR3 coding DNA: TGTGCCAGCAGCTTCTTGGGACTAGCGGGGGACACCGTACGGGAGCAGTACTTC. Amino acids: CASSFLGLAGDTVREQYF.

The chain recombines TRBV30 with TRBJ1-5, with TRBD1 matching over 9 bases. Germline-derived CDR1 and CDR2 are GTSNPN and SVGIG (reference sequence). The CDR3 loop spans 14 amino acids. Unmatched junction bases numbered 7, after V lost 5 bases and J lost 5 bases. CDR3 sequence: CAWDSTGGHQPQHF. The DNA for the CDR3 is TGTGCCTGGGATTCGACAGGGGGTCATCAGCCCCAGCATTTT.

DNA for the CDR3: TGTGCCAGCAGCCGAGGGGGCGGATCCTATAATTCACCCCTCCACTTT. It yields the protein CASSRGGGSYNSPLHF. The chain uses TRBV28 and TRBJ1-6, with 7 positions matching TRBD1. Germline-derived CDR1 and CDR2 are MDHEN and SYDVKM. V dropped 6 bases and J dropped 1; count of bases not matched to a gene: 6. The CDR3 is 16 amino acids.

V is TRBV7-9 and J is TRBJ1-1, with 7 positions matching TRBD1. Trimming removed 3 bases from V and 4 bases from J; junction bases left unmatched: 5. CDR1 and CDR2 (germline): SEHNR, FQNEAQ (reference sequence). This CDR3 spans 14 amino acids. CDR3 residues: CASSLETGSTEAFF. DNA of the CDR3: TGTGCCAGCAGCTTGGAGACAGGGAGCACTGAAGCTTTCTTT.

The CDR3 protein is CASSLTERAENDGYTF. The CDR3 DNA reads as TGTGCCAGCAGCTTAACTGAGCGTGCTGAGAATGATGGCTACACCTTC. The gene calls are TRBV7-6 and TRBJ1-2; no firm D call. The germline gives CDR1 SGHVS, CDR2 FNYEAQ. The CDR3 length is 16 residues. Trimming left V 2 bases short and J 6 bases short, with 19 bases between.

The chain combines TRBV11-1 with TRBJ1-1; D is undetermined. Trimming removed 3 bases at V and 1 base at J, with 12 bases between. There are 15 residues in the CDR3. The germline CDR1 and CDR2 sequences are SGHAT and FQDESV (reference sequence). The CDR3 nucleotides are TGTGCCAGCAGCTTGAACGGTCTAACGAACACTGAAGCTTTCTTT. Amino acids: CASSLNGLTNTEAFF.

This clone was counted once. The rearrangement links TRBV15 to TRBJ1-2; weak D call: TRBD1 (5 bases). The V gene's germline CDR1 is LNHNV and CDR2 YYDKDF (reference sequence). V lost 0 bases to trimming and J lost 10 bases, with 15 bases between them. The CDR3 has 14 residues. The CDR3 nucleotides read TGTGCCACCAGCAGAGATCACGGGCAAGGGGACTACACCTTC. Translating gives CATSRDHGQGDYTF.

V and J are TRBV30 and TRBJ2-4; D perhaps matches TRBD2 (5 bases). This CDR3 contains 17 residues. Trimming shortened V by 0 bases and J by 0 bases, and 15 bases separated the two germline ends. Germline values: CDR1 GTSNPN, CDR2 SVGIG (reference sequence). The CDR3 DNA is TGTGCCTGGAGTGTATTTTCATTTGGACTAGCCAAAAACATTCAGTACTTC. It encodes CAWSVFSFGLAKNIQYF.

The chain has TRBV9 and TRBJ2-7, with a weak D call TRBD2 (7 bases). In germline, CDR1 is SGDLS, CDR2 YYNGEE. The CDR3 sequence is 15 residues long. V was shortened by 3 bases and J by 3 bases, with 16 bases between the two germline ends. The CDR3 DNA follows: TGTGCCAGCAGCGGGGGGGGACATGGCGACTACGAGCAGTACTTC. It yields the protein CASSGGGHGDYEQYF.

The chain uses TRBV27 and TRBJ2-5; D not certain. The CDR3 is 15 amino acids. The germline V gene has CDR1 MNHEY and CDR2 SMNVEV (reference sequence). Trimming left V 6 bases short and J 2 bases short, with 16 bases between. CDR3 sequence (DNA): TGTGCCAGCAGCCCCCTCCGGGTAACTCAAGAGACCCAGTACTTC. Translating it yields CASSPLRVTQETQYF.

This chain links TRBV20-1 with TRBJ2-5; no clear D gene. Trimming removed 5 bases from V and 2 bases from J, with 6 bases in between. Germline assignment: CDR1 DFQATT and CDR2 SNEGSKA (reference sequence). The CDR3 is made up of 11 amino acids. In DNA form, the CDR3 reads TGCAGTGCTCACAGACAAGAGACCCAGTACTTC. It is translated as CSAHRQETQYF.